This T cell receptor (beta chain) was profiled in a study of shared clonotypes between healthy human individuals. Study results and caveats: Tissues were not sampled, only blood, and their repertoires likely differ. Shared across four donors were about 4.6% of the naive CD4 clonotypes.

Germline V CDR1 and CDR2: SGHTA, FQGNSA. V gave up 4 bases and J gave up 0 bases; unmatched junction bases: 12. The CDR3 is 18 amino acids. This clone has only one observation. Its antigen is not known. Under the authors' procedure: ImmunoSEQ only sent back junction sequences with no quality scores, so filtering was done differently. Produced via immunoSEQ multiplex PCR; TCRdb's table is partial and in-frame only. The DNA gave D and trimming, while V, J and clone size come from that table. This table holds a few hundred thousand clones, approximately 97% found once. The source is a woman younger than 45 in good health. Sequenced: naive CD4+ T cells sorted from blood. Noted subset: CD45RA+ positively selected. The J gene is TRBJ2-7, the V gene TRBV7-2, with 10 nucleotides matching TRBD2. The CDR3 sequence is CASSYGLADVTRSYEQYF. CDR3 bases: TGTGCCAGCAGCTACGGACTAGCGGACGTAACCCGCTCCTACGAGCAGTACTTC. Full variable domain (remainder filled in from reference TRBV7-2 and TRBJ2-7): GAGVSQSPSNKVTEKGKDVELRCDPISGHTALYWYRQSLGQGLEFLIYFQGNSAPDKSGLPSDRFSAERTGGSVSTLTIQRTQQEDSAVYLCASSYGLADVTRSYEQYFGPGTRLTVT.